The 24 T cell receptor beta chains presented below share a single source sample, sequenced in a study of response to subunit inactivated influenza vaccine. One entry per CDR3 protein results from TCRdb running MiXCR on the RT-PCR reads. The sample has approximately 680,000 distinct CDR3 sequences; approximately 14% are singletons. Sequenced material: PBMCs from blood, taken 12 days after vaccination. The receptors come from a man between 45 and 60 years old who received an inactivated influenza vaccine.

This chain links TRBV3-1 with TRBJ2-1, with D possibly matching TRBD1 (5 bases). Germline V CDR1 and CDR2: LGHDT, YNNKEL (reference sequence). The CDR3 is made up of 17 amino acids. Trimming pared 4 bases from V and 0 bases from J, leaving 16 bases between. The DNA for the CDR3 is TGTGCCAGCAGCCCCTCCCAGGGCAGGGCCTCCTACAATGAGCAGTTCTTC. Amino acid sequence: CASSPSQGRASYNEQFF.

This clonotype came up a few times. The gene calls are TRBV12-5 and TRBJ2-1, with 10 positions matching TRBD1. The CDR3 length is 13 residues. Unmatched junction bases numbered 3, after V lost 6 bases and J lost 7 bases. The germline gives CDR1 LGHNT, CDR2 FRNRAP. CDR3 in DNA: TGTGCTAGTGGCGGGACAGGGGATAATGAGCAGTTCTTC. Protein product: CASGGTGDNEQFF.

The gene calls are TRBV12-3 or TRBV12-4 and TRBJ2-5; TRBD1 matches 7 bases. The CDR3 loop spans 15 amino acids. Trimming took 6 bases from V and 2 from J; bases not matched to a gene: 9. The CDR3: CASSLQPGQQETQYF. The CDR3 coding sequence is TGTGCCAGCAGCCTTCAACCGGGACAGCAAGAGACCCAGTACTTC.

The rearrangement uses TRBV19 and TRBJ2-4; maybe TRBD2 (5 bases). The CDR3 has 17 amino acids. Germline V lookup: CDR1 LNHDA, CDR2 SQIVND (reference sequence). With 0 bases removed from V and 0 bases from J, the gap between germline ends came to 12 bases. The CDR3 DNA reads TGTGCCAGTAGTATAGATAGGCTAGCTACAGCCAAAAACATTCAGTACTTC. Translation: CASSIDRLATAKNIQYF.

The sample holds a few counts of this clonotype. The chain is built from TRBV5-6 and TRBJ1-2; no clear D. Trimming stripped 8 bases from V and 3 bases from J, with 8 bases between. CDR3 length equals 11 residues. The germline gives CDR1 SGHDT, CDR2 YYEEEE. For the CDR3, the DNA is TGTGCCAGTGGAGTGGACTATGGCTACACCTTC. Translation: CASGVDYGYTF.

The table lists this clonotype with a few counts. The chain couples TRBV20-1 to TRBJ1-4; D gene ambiguous. CDR3 length: 13 residues. CDR1 is DFQATT and CDR2 is SNEGSKA in the germline V gene (reference sequence). The germline V and J ends were trimmed by 2 bases and 6 bases, with 10 bases remaining between them. The CDR3 coding sequence is TGCAGTGCTAGACTGTCGAGCCATGAAAAACTGTTTTTT. Amino acid sequence: CSARLSSHEKLFF.

Regarding this clonotype: Germline and junction disagree at one end, which may indicate a read error. The rearrangement links TRBV7-7 to TRBJ2-5; 9 bases agree with TRBD2. In germline, CDR1 is SSHAT, CDR2 FNYEAQ (reference sequence). The CDR3 has 16 residues. This CDR3 reads CASSSLAGGYQETQYF. The CDR3, as DNA: TGTGCTAGCAGCTCCCTGGCGGGGGGGTACCAAGAGACCCAGTACTTC.

As concerns this clonotype: The CDR3 carries no conserved terminal phenylalanine or tryptophan, so it likely arises from a read error. The chain carries TRBV12-3 or TRBV12-4 and TRBJ1-2, with D uncertain. Trimming took off 6 bases at V and 1 base at J, with 9 bases between the two ends. CDR3 length: 13 residues. The CDR3 DNA reads TGTGCCAGCAGCTCCGATTATAACTATGGCTACACCGTC. This codes for CASSSDYNYGYTV.

As concerns this clonotype: Its ends do not fully match the called genes, so a read error is possible. The chain uses TRBV28 and TRBJ2-7, with unresolved D. The CDR3 totals 14 residues. The V gene's germline CDR1 is MDHEN and CDR2 SYDVKM. Here the CDR3 reads CASSLPGDSYELYF. CDR3 coding DNA: TGTGCCAGCAGCCTCCCGGGCGACTCCTACGAGCTGTACTTC.

This clonotype has just a few counts. The V call is TRBV6-5, the J call TRBJ2-5, with D possibly matching TRBD2 (5 bases). V lost 1 base and J 2 bases, leaving 11 bases between the germline ends. The CDR3 sequence is 15 residues long. Germline CDR1 is MNHEY and CDR2 is SVGAGI. CDR3 in DNA: TGTGCCAGCAGTTACTTCGAGAGGGCTCAAGAGACCCAGTACTTC. Translating it yields CASSYFERAQETQYF.

V is TRBV3-1 and J is TRBJ2-1; TRBD2 might be the D (6 bases). The CDR3 length is 16 residues. The germline V gene encodes CDR1 LGHDT and CDR2 YNNKEL (reference sequence). The V end was cut by 0 bases, the J end by 10 bases, with 19 bases between. CDR3 sequence: CASSQDGGVRSREQFF. The CDR3 nucleotides read TGTGCCAGCAGCCAAGACGGCGGGGTCAGGTCCCGAGAGCAGTTCTTC.

V usage is TRBV5-1 and J usage is TRBJ2-3; the match to TRBD1 covers 7 bases. CDR1 SGHRS and CDR2 YFSETQ come from the germline V gene. V lost 2 bases to trimming and J lost 5 bases; unmatched junction nucleotides: 5. The CDR3 covers 14 residues. The CDR3 DNA sequence: TGCGCCAGCAGCTTCGACAGGGTTGGAGATACGCAGTATTTT. It codes for CASSFDRVGDTQYF.

The chain's CDR3 is CASSPRTSSSGANVLTF. CDR3 DNA sequence: TGTGCCAGCAGTCCGCGGACCTCCAGCTCTGGGGCCAACGTCCTGACTTTC. The V and J genes are TRBV12-3 or TRBV12-4 and TRBJ2-6; D unresolved. CDR3 size: 17 residues. Trimming shortened V by 5 bases and J by 0 bases, and 14 bases separated the two germline ends.

Many counts were recorded for this clonotype. V and J are TRBV20-1 and TRBJ1-5; tentatively, D is TRBD1 (5 bases). Germline values: CDR1 DFQATT, CDR2 SNEGSKA (reference sequence). The V end was cut by 6 bases, the J end by 3 bases, with 9 bases between. This CDR3 comprises 12 residues. Written as DNA, the CDR3 is TGCAGTGCCGACAGTCTCAATCAGCCCCAGCATTTT. This sequence encodes CSADSLNQPQHF.

J is TRBJ2-1 and V is TRBV11-2; D not certain. The CDR3 contains 14 residues. CDR1 SGHAT and CDR2 FQNNGV come from the germline V gene. Trimming shortened V by 2 bases and J by 5 bases, and 10 bases separated the two germline ends. CDR3 bases: TGTGCCAGCAGCTTAAAAGGGTATAACAATGAGCAGTTCTTC. The encoded protein is CASSLKGYNNEQFF.

This chain links TRBV7-9 with TRBJ2-2; the D call may be TRBD1 or TRBD2 (6 bases each). The V gene lost 0 bases and the J gene lost 7 bases, with 9 bases spanning the gap. Looked up from germline, CDR1 is SEHNR and CDR2 is FQNEAQ (reference sequence). This CDR3 contains 14 residues. CDR3 sequence (DNA): TGTGCCAGCAGCTTAGCCGGGGGCGGCGGGGAGCTGTTTTTT. This sequence encodes CASSLAGGGGELFF.

This chain uses TRBV6-2 or TRBV6-3 with TRBJ1-1; D unclear. V lost 2 bases to trimming and J lost 6 bases, with 7 bases between them. Germline loops: CDR1 MNHEY, CDR2 SVGEGT. CDR3 length: 12 residues. CDR3: CASSYRRAEAFF. In DNA form, the CDR3 reads TGTGCCAGCAGTTACAGGAGGGCTGAAGCTTTCTTT.

This clonotype was counted only a few times. The V call is TRBV7-9, the J call TRBJ2-1, with 9 bases fitting TRBD2. J was trimmed by 10 bases and V by 5 bases; bases with no gene match: 12. There are 15 residues in the CDR3. Germline assignment: CDR1 SEHNR and CDR2 FQNEAQ (reference sequence). Written as DNA, the CDR3 is TGTGCCAGCAGCCCGACTAGCGGAGCGACATGGGAGCAGTTCTTC. Protein sequence: CASSPTSGATWEQFF.

The V and J genes are TRBV27 and TRBJ2-7, with 9 bases fitting TRBD1. The CDR3 length is 14 residues. After removal of 5 bases from V and 3 bases from J, the junction contained 5 bases not matched to a gene. In germline, CDR1 is MNHEY, CDR2 SMNVEV (reference sequence). CDR3 sequence reads: CASSLDRGVYEQYF. CDR3 DNA sequence: TGTGCCAGCAGTCTCGACAGGGGGGTCTACGAGCAGTACTTC.

The chain carries TRBV10-3 and TRBJ1-3, with a tentative D call TRBD1 (5 bases). Per the germline V gene, CDR1 is ENHRY and CDR2 is SYGVKD. The CDR3 loop spans 12 amino acids. Trimming left V 6 bases short and J 6 bases short, with 9 bases between. CDR3 in DNA: TGTGCCATCAGGGGAGGGGAAAACACCATATATTTT. Residues: CAIRGGENTIYF.

This clonotype has just a few counts. The chain employs TRBV7-8 and TRBJ1-2; D is unresolved. V shed 1 base and J shed 1 base, with 10 bases lying between them. Germline loops: CDR1 SGHVS, CDR2 FQNEAQ. The CDR3 is 15 residues long. CDR3 sequence: CASSLDSDRNYGYTF. As DNA, the CDR3 is TGTGCCAGCAGCTTAGACTCTGATCGTAACTATGGCTACACCTTC.

The V call is TRBV7-3, the J call TRBJ1-1; 8 nucleotides line up with TRBD1. This CDR3 is built from 18 residues. The V and J ends lost 0 bases and 2 bases, in that order; junction bases with no gene match: 11. Per germline, CDR1 SGHTA and CDR2 FQGTGA. As DNA, the CDR3 is TGTGCCAGCAGCTTAACGTTAGGGGGGACAGGAGGTAACACTGAAGCTTTCTTT. This sequence encodes CASSLTLGGTGGNTEAFF.

This clonotype was counted between two and nine times. The genes are TRBV7-2 and TRBJ2-3; 9 bases align to TRBD2. The length of the CDR3 is 15 residues. CDR1 and CDR2 from the germline V gene are SGHTA and FQGNSA. Unmatched junction bases numbered 6, after V lost 6 bases and J lost 2 bases. This CDR3 is CASRKGGGATDTQYF. The DNA for the CDR3 is TGTGCCAGCAGAAAAGGCGGGGGGGCCACAGATACGCAGTATTTT.

This clonotype was detected many times. V usage is TRBV28 and J usage is TRBJ2-7; TRBD1 matches at 7 bases. The CDR3 length is 14 residues. Germline CDR1 and CDR2: MDHEN and SYDVKM. Trimming at V came to 2 bases and at J to 6 bases, leaving 7 bases not matched to a gene. CDR3 in DNA: TGTGCCAGCAGTTTAGCGACAGGGCGTGGCGAGCAGTACTTC. It specifies CASSLATGRGEQYF. The entire variable domain, with the rest obtained from reference TRBV28 and TRBJ2-7, is as follows: DVKVTQSSRYLVKRTGEKVFLECVQDMDHENMFWYRQDPGLGLRLIYFSYDVKMKEKGDIPEGYSVSREKKERFSLILESASTNQTSMYLCASSLATGRGEQYFGPGTRLTVT.